This T cell receptor (beta chain) stems from a study of cytomegalovirus exposure and HLA in healthy donors. Study background: There were roughly 120 million unique TCR beta sequences, drawn from 150 million to 200 million T cells, in an earlier analysis. Broader study findings: Reports credit the classifier with highly specific, highly sensitive diagnosis of cytomegalovirus status. Rare sequences made up most TCRs, while some public TCRs were found in many donors. A highly shared variant cluster was judged a likely technical artifact.

To note about this clone: Its specificity is not known.

This PCR relied on a set of 60 Vbeta primers and 13 Jbeta primers. Data came from immunoSEQ multiplex PCR; TCRdb stores just in-frame clones and leaves some out. Of roughly 150,000 clones listed, 73% were seen once; the top ten hold about 5%. The sample consisted of PBMCs. The source is a woman aged 18-30 years in good health and CMV-seropositive.

In nucleotides, the CDR3 is TGTGCCAGCAGTGAACCCCGCGAAAACTATGGCTACACCTTC. It encodes CASSEPRENYGYTF. The chain couples TRBV25-1 to TRBJ1-2; D ambiguous. Germline assignment: CDR1 MGHDK and CDR2 SYGVNS. Trimming pared 2 bases from V and 2 bases from J, leaving 9 bases between. The CDR3 runs 14 residues.